These 8 T cell receptor beta chains originate from one sample sequenced in a study of control samples from healthy donors and cancer patients. Repertoires were generated with immunoSEQ multiplex PCR, while TCRdb's copy carries only in-frame clones and drops some. Of around 130,000 clones listed, 85% to 90% were seen once; the top ten hold about an eighth. The sample consisted of blood. The receptor set was obtained from a man aged 30-40 years in good health.

The rearrangement uses TRBV19 and TRBJ1-6; 9 nucleotides align to TRBD1. Germline CDR1 is LNHDA and CDR2 is SQIVND (reference sequence). Trimming took 4 bases from V and 7 from J; bases not matched to a gene: 2. CDR3 length: 14 amino acids. DNA of the CDR3: TGTGCCAGTAGTACCGGGACAGGGAATTCACCCCTCCACTTT. This codes for CASSTGTGNSPLHF.

The chain has TRBV7-2 and TRBJ1-6; D is undetermined. Germline assignment: CDR1 SGHTA and CDR2 FQGNSA. This CDR3 comprises 14 residues. The V and J ends lost 0 bases and 5 bases respectively, with 5 bases between them. CDR3 sequence (DNA): TGTGCCAGCAGCTTAGCAAGGGATAATTCACCCCTCCACTTT. Its protein product is CASSLARDNSPLHF.

This chain links TRBV7-3 with TRBJ2-2; no definite D call. Germline V gene data show CDR1 as SGHTA and CDR2 as FQGTGA. This CDR3 has 13 residues. The V and J ends lost 3 bases and 5 bases respectively, with 7 bases between them. The CDR3 loop reads CASSFPPTGELFF. The CDR3 bases are TGTGCCAGCAGCTTTCCTCCTACCGGGGAGCTGTTTTTT.

This CDR3 reads CASSLEVVTNTEAFF. The CDR3 region has the DNA TGTGCCAGCAGCTTAGAAGTGGTGACGAACACTGAAGCTTTCTTT. This rearrangement joins TRBV11-1 to TRBJ1-1; D is unresolved. The CDR3 is made up of 15 amino acids. V was cut by 1 base and J by 1 base, with 10 bases left in between. Germline V gives CDR1 SGHAT, CDR2 FQDESV (reference sequence). Complete variable domain (other parts from reference TRBV11-1 and TRBJ1-1): EAEVAQSPRYKITEKSQAVAFWCDPISGHATLYWYRQILGQGPELLVQFQDESVVDDSQLPKDRFSAERLKGVDSTLKIQPAELGDSAMYLCASSLEVVTNTEAFFGQGTRLTVV.

This clone occurred a few times. The rearrangement uses TRBV10-2 and TRBJ1-1; TRBD1 might be the D (5 bases). This CDR3 contains 15 residues. The V gene lost 0 bases and the J gene lost 0 bases, with 8 bases spanning the gap. From germline, CDR1 is WSHSY and CDR2 SAAADI. For the CDR3, the DNA is TGCGCCAGCAGTGAGTCGGGACGTCTGAACACTGAAGCTTTCTTT. It translates to CASSESGRLNTEAFF.

The rearrangement uses TRBV11-3 and TRBJ2-1; TRBD1 matches at 7 bases. From germline, CDR1 is SGHNT and CDR2 YENEEA. The CDR3 totals 15 residues. V shed 1 base, J shed 5 bases, and the junction held 5 bases outside the gene matches. The DNA of the CDR3 is TGTGCCAGCAGCTTAGGGCAGGGGGATCACAATGAGCAGTTCTTC. Translation gives CASSLGQGDHNEQFF.

The V and J genes are TRBV4-1 and TRBJ1-1; D gene ambiguous. Germline V gives CDR1 MGHRA, CDR2 YSYEKL. V gave up 0 bases and J gave up 1 base, with 15 bases separating them. CDR3 size: 17 residues. The CDR3 bases are TGCGCCAGCAGCCAAGAATGGCAGTTCCTAGGGAACACTGAAGCTTTCTTT. It translates to CASSQEWQFLGNTEAFF.

The chain employs TRBV5-6 and TRBJ1-6; D might be TRBD1 (5 bases). V lost 6 bases, J lost 0 bases, and 16 bases lay in between. The CDR3 totals 17 residues. The V gene's germline CDR1 is SGHDT and CDR2 YYEEEE. The CDR3 DNA is TGTGCCAGCAACCGGCGCGGGGGGAGCTCCTATAATTCACCCCTCCACTTT. The encoded protein is CASNRRGGSSYNSPLHF.